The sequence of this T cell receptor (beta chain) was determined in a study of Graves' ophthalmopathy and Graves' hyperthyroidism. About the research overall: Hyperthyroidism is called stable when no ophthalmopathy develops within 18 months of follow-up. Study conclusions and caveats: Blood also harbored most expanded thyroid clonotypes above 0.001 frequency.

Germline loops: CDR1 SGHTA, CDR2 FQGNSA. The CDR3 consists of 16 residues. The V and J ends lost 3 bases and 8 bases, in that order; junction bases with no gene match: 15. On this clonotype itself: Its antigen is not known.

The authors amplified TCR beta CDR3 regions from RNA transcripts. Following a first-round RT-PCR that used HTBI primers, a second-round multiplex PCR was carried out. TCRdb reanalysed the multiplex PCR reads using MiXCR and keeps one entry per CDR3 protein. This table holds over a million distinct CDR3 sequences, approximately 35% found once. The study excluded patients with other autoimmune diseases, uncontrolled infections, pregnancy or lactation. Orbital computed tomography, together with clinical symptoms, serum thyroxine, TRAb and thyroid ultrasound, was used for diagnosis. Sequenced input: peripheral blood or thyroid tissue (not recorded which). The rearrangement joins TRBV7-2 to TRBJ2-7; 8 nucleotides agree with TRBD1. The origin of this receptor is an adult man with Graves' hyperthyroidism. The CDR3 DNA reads TGTGCCAGCAGCTTCGGGACAGGCAAGAATCAGCCCCAGCAGTACTTC. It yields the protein CASSFGTGKNQPQQYF.